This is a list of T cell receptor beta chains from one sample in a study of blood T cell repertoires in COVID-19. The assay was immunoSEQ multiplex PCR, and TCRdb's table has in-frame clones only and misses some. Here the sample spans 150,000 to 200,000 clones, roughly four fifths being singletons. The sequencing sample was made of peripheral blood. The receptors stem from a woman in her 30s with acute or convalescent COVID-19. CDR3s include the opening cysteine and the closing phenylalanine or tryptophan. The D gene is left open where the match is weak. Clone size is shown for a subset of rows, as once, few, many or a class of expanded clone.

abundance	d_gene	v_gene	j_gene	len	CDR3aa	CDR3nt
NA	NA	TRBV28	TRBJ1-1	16	CASSLPRQTMNTEAFF	TGTGCCAGCAGTTTACCCAGACAGACCATGAACACTGAAGCTTTCTTT
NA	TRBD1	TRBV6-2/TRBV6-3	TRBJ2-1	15	CASSYETGIYNEQFF	TGTGCCAGCAGTTATGAGACAGGGATCTACAATGAGCAGTTCTTC
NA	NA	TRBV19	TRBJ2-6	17	CASTPGGGDSGANVLTF	TGTGCCAGTACCCCAGGCGGAGGGGACTCTGGGGCCAACGTCCTGACTTTC
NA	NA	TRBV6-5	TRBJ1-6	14	CASSRRGANSPLHF	TGTGCCAGCAGTAGGAGGGGCGCGAATTCACCCCTCCACTTT
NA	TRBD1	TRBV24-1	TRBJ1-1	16	CATRGPRRQGGTEAFF	TGTGCCACCAGGGGTCCTCGGAGACAGGGCGGAACTGAAGCTTTCTTT
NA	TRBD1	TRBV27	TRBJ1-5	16	CASSSADRGQGQPQHF	TGTGCCAGCAGTTCGGCGGACAGGGGACAAGGTCAGCCCCAGCATTTT
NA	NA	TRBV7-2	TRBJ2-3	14	CASTLGVSTDTQYF	TGTGCCAGCACCCTAGGGGTCTCGACGGATACGCAGTATTTT
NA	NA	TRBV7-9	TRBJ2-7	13	CASSLGASYEQYF	TGTGCCAGCAGCTTGGGGGCGTCCTACGAGCAGTACTTC
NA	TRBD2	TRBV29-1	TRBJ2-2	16	CSVKGRGGVNTGELFF	TGCAGCGTTAAAGGCCGGGGAGGGGTTAACACCGGGGAGCTGTTTTTT
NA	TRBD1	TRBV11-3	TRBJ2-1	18	CASSFRQGSFYSYNEQFF	TGTGCCAGCAGCTTTCGACAGGGGTCTTTCTACTCCTACAATGAGCAGTTCTTC
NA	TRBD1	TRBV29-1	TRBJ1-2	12	CSVDKDRGGYTF	TGCAGCGTTGATAAAGACAGGGGCGGCTACACCTTC
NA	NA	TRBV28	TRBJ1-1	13	CASGRGGNTEAFF	TGTGCCAGCGGTAGAGGGGGGAACACTGAAGCTTTCTTT
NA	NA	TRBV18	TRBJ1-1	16	CASSPNPQGSNTEAFF	TGTGCCAGCTCACCGAATCCACAGGGTTCCAACACTGAAGCTTTCTTT
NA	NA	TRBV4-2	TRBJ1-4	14	CASSQGGVGEKLFF	TGTGCCAGCAGCCAGGGAGGGGTGGGGGAAAAACTGTTTTTT
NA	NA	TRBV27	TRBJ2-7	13	CASSFRATYEQYF	TGTGCCAGCAGTTTCAGGGCCACCTACGAGCAGTACTTC
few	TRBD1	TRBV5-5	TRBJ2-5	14	CASSFSGGGETQYF	TGTGCCAGCAGCTTCTCAGGGGGCGGAGAGACCCAGTACTTC
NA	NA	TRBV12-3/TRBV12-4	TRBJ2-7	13	CASSLPGDRQQYF	TGTGCCAGCAGTTTACCAGGAGACAGGCAACAGTACTTC
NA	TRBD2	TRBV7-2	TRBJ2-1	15	CASSWGLAKNNEQFF	TGTGCCAGCAGCTGGGGACTAGCGAAGAACAATGAGCAGTTCTTC
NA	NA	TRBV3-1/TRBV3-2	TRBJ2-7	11	CASSLIYEQYF	TGTGCCAGCAGCCTAATCTACGAGCAGTACTTC